These T cell receptor beta chains were read from a single sample in a study of T cell responses to AZD1222 COVID-19 vaccine. TCRdb's copy holds only in-frame clones and misses some; the assay was immunoSEQ multiplex PCR. The sample yields 250,000 to 300,000 clones, 90% to 95% seen once. Sample: peripheral blood, taken 28 days after the second AZD1222 dose. These receptors originate from an adult who received the AZD1222 COVID-19 vaccine. Both conserved end residues are part of each CDR3. Each record gives: D gene, clone size, J gene, V gene, CDR3 protein, CDR3 DNA. A D gene is named only where the DNA matches it firmly. Clone size is not always given. Where it is, it says once, few, many or a class for expanded clones.

>NA|NA|TRBJ1-1|TRBV28
CASSYREMNTEAFF
TGTGCCAGCAGTTACAGGGAGATGAACACTGAAGCTTTCTTT
>TRBD1|NA|TRBJ1-4|TRBV7-8
CASSPMAQGLEKLFF
TGTGCCAGCAGTCCGATGGCACAGGGGCTTGAAAAACTGTTTTTT
>TRBD1|NA|TRBJ2-6|TRBV30
CARKGQEHSGANVLTF
TGTGCCAGGAAAGGACAGGAACACTCTGGGGCCAACGTCCTGACTTTC
>TRBD2|NA|TRBJ2-1|TRBV29-1
CSVGPSGRRNEQFF
TGCAGCGTTGGTCCTAGCGGGAGAAGGAATGAGCAGTTCTTC
>TRBD1|once|TRBJ1-1|TRBV15
CATSRDRETEAFF
TGTGCCACCAGCAGGGACAGGGAAACTGAAGCTTTCTTT
>NA|NA|TRBJ1-2|TRBV10-2
CASSMDGRGYTF
TGCGCCAGCAGTATGGACGGCCGAGGCTACACCTTC
>NA|NA|TRBJ2-7|TRBV12-3/TRBV12-4
CASSPPTGVQYF
TGTGCCAGCAGTCCACCCACCGGTGTGCAGTACTTC
>NA|few|TRBJ2-1|TRBV11-2
CASSQLGDYNEQFF
TGTGCCAGCAGCCAGTTGGGAGATTACAATGAGCAGTTCTTC
>NA|NA|TRBJ2-3|TRBV7-9
CASSSVPGLATDTQYF
TGTGCCAGCAGCTCCGTTCCGGGACTTGCCACAGATACGCAGTATTTT
>NA|NA|TRBJ2-7|TRBV18
CASSPPNNRKDEQYF
TGTGCCAGCTCACCACCAAATAACAGGAAGGACGAGCAGTACTTC
>NA|NA|TRBJ1-1|TRBV5-5
CASSLGYGTEAFF
TGTGCCAGCAGCTTGGGGTATGGCACTGAAGCTTTCTTT
>TRBD2|NA|TRBJ2-7|TRBV7-9
CASSLERLAGKYEQYF
TGTGCCAGCAGCTTAGAGAGGCTAGCGGGAAAATACGAGCAGTACTTC
>TRBD1|few|TRBJ2-7|TRBV27
CASSRQGRYEQYF
TGTGCCAGCAGCAGACAGGGTAGGTACGAGCAGTACTTC
>NA|NA|TRBJ1-6|TRBV3-1/TRBV3-2
CASSQVGNSPLHF
TGTGCCAGCAGCCAAGTAGGAAATTCACCCCTCCACTTT
>TRBD1|NA|TRBJ1-4|TRBV30
CAWSRTGSNEKLFF
TGTGCCTGGAGTAGGACAGGCTCTAATGAAAAACTGTTTTTT
>NA|NA|TRBJ1-2|TRBV2
CASTNQGTANYGYTF
TGTGCCAGCACAAATCAGGGTACGGCTAACTATGGCTACACCTTC
>TRBD2|NA|TRBJ2-2|TRBV4-1
CASSQGLAGTGELFF
TGCGCCAGCAGCCAGGGACTAGCGGGCACCGGGGAGCTGTTTTTT
>TRBD2|NA|TRBJ2-1|TRBV19
CASRSGTSGRNNEQFF
TGTGCCAGTAGATCCGGGACTAGCGGGAGGAACAATGAGCAGTTCTTC
>TRBD2|once|TRBJ2-7|TRBV3-1/TRBV3-2
CASSSGLGYSHEQYF
TGTGCCAGCAGCTCCGGACTAGGGTATTCCCACGAGCAGTACTTC
>NA|NA|TRBJ1-1|TRBV3-1/TRBV3-2
CASSPMPNTEAFF
TGTGCCAGCAGCCCCATGCCGAACACTGAAGCTTTCTTT
>TRBD1|NA|TRBJ1-1|TRBV5-4
CASSDRDRPEAFF
TGTGCCAGCAGCGACCGGGACAGGCCTGAAGCTTTCTTT
>NA|NA|TRBJ2-5|TRBV5-5
CASSPGPDETQYF
TGTGCCAGCAGCCCGGGCCCCGATGAGACCCAGTACTTC
>NA|NA|TRBJ2-1|TRBV19
CASSISGANNEQFF
TGTGCCAGTAGTATATCAGGGGCGAACAATGAGCAGTTCTTC
>NA|NA|TRBJ1-1|TRBV7-9
CANSPWWGGHTEAFF
TGTGCCAACAGTCCCTGGTGGGGGGGGCACACTGAAGCTTTCTTT
>NA|once|TRBJ1-1|TRBV18
CASSPARDTEAFF
TGTGCCAGCTCACCGGCCAGGGACACTGAAGCTTTCTTT
>NA|once|TRBJ2-2|TRBV7-8
CASSPPGELFF
TGTGCCAGCAGCCCACCCGGGGAGCTGTTTTTT
>TRBD2|once|TRBJ2-1|TRBV2
CASSEIMGSGGTNEQFF
TGTGCCAGCAGTGAAATAATGGGAAGCGGGGGGACCAATGAGCAGTTCTTC
>TRBD1|NA|TRBJ1-2|TRBV28
CASSHPGQGRYGYTF
TGTGCCAGCAGTCACCCGGGACAGGGGAGGTATGGCTACACCTTC
>TRBD2|NA|TRBJ2-5|TRBV7-2
CASSSGTSSIKETQYF
TGTGCCAGCAGTTCCGGGACTAGCTCAATCAAAGAGACCCAGTACTTC
>NA|NA|TRBJ2-7|TRBV3-1/TRBV3-2
CASSQRTGSYEQYF
TGTGCCAGCAGCCAACGGACTGGGAGCTACGAGCAGTACTTC
>NA|NA|TRBJ1-3|TRBV29-1
CSVVAGGPGNTIYF
TGCAGCGTTGTTGCTGGGGGCCCTGGAAACACCATATATTTT
>TRBD1|NA|TRBJ1-4|TRBV7-2
CASSLVAGTGGKKLFF
TGTGCCAGCAGCTTAGTGGCTGGGACAGGGGGCAAAAAACTGTTTTTT
>NA|NA|TRBJ1-1|TRBV19
CASTDTMGTEAFF
TGTGCCAGTACTGACACAATGGGGACTGAAGCTTTCTTT
>NA|NA|TRBJ1-1|TRBV2
CASSFKSNTEAFF
TGTGCCAGCAGTTTCAAGTCGAACACTGAAGCTTTCTTT
>NA|NA|TRBJ1-2|TRBV7-9
CASSSRVGYGYTF
TGTGCCAGCAGCTCCAGGGTGGGCTATGGCTACACCTTC
>NA|NA|TRBJ1-5|TRBV2
CASSVDQPQHF
TGTGCCAGCAGTGTCGATCAGCCCCAGCATTTT
>NA|NA|TRBJ2-7|TRBV10-2
CASSEGWPGQYF
TGCGCCAGCAGTGAAGGTTGGCCGGGGCAGTACTTC
>NA|few|TRBJ1-5|TRBV19
CASSRGGRNQPQHF
TGTGCCAGTAGCCGGGGGGGAAGGAATCAGCCCCAGCATTTT
>NA|NA|TRBJ2-1|TRBV7-7
CASSPGLSGPYNEQFF
TGTGCCAGCAGCCCCGGTTTGTCAGGCCCCTACAATGAGCAGTTCTTC
>NA|NA|TRBJ2-1|TRBV19
CASSMGSEQFF
TGTGCCAGTAGTATGGGCAGTGAGCAGTTCTTC
>NA|NA|TRBJ1-1|TRBV13
CASSLDLNTEAFF
TGTGCCAGCAGCTTGGACCTGAACACTGAAGCTTTCTTT
>NA|NA|TRBJ1-5|TRBV28
CASSPSEGDVGTGRQPQHF
TGTGCCAGCAGCCCCTCAGAGGGGGACGTCGGGACGGGGCGTCAGCCCCAGCATTTT
>NA|NA|TRBJ1-6|TRBV2
CASSVNRRGNSPLHF
TGTGCCAGCAGTGTGAACAGACGTGGTAATTCACCCCTCCACTTT
>NA|NA|TRBJ2-2|TRBV27
CASSFTGTGELFF
TGTGCCAGCAGTTTCACGGGGACCGGGGAGCTGTTTTTT
>TRBD1|once|TRBJ2-6|TRBV7-9
CASSLGQGGFSGANVLTF
TGTGCCAGCAGCCTAGGACAGGGTGGTTTCTCTGGGGCCAACGTCCTGACTTTC
>NA|NA|TRBJ1-5|TRBV2
CASTQAGGRQPQHF
TGTGCCAGCACTCAAGCGGGGGGCAGACAGCCCCAGCATTTT
>NA|NA|TRBJ1-5|TRBV15
CATSRGDKDQPQHF
TGTGCCACCAGCAGAGGGGACAAGGATCAGCCCCAGCATTTT
>NA|NA|TRBJ2-7|TRBV4-1
CASSPGGSLARYEQYF
TGCGCCAGCAGCCCAGGAGGGTCCCTAGCGCGATACGAGCAGTACTTC